Below are 17 T cell receptor beta chains sequenced from a single sample in a study of T cells in Graves' hyperthyroidism and ophthalmopathy. RNA transcripts gave rise to amplified TCR beta CDR3 regions. When the TCR CDR3 underwent first-round RT-PCR, the HTBI primer set was used. TCRdb independently ran MiXCR on the multiplex PCR reads; one entry per CDR3 protein. This table has around 340,000 distinct CDR3 sequences, about 20% appearing once. What was sequenced was blood. The receptor source for this set is a woman between 50 and 59 years old with Graves' hyperthyroidism.

The chain couples TRBV29-1 to TRBJ1-1, with 9 bases lining up with TRBD1. The CDR3 spans 15 residues. Trimming took 4 bases from V and 4 from J; bases not matched to a gene: 10. Germline V lookup: CDR1 SQVTM, CDR2 ANQGSEA. The CDR3: CSVVPTGGLVTEAFF. CDR3 in DNA: TGCAGCGTTGTCCCCACAGGGGGCCTGGTCACTGAAGCTTTCTTT.

This clonotype was detected a few times. The chain uses TRBV27 and TRBJ1-6; D might be TRBD1 (6 bases). The CDR3 is 17 residues long. V dropped 6 bases and J dropped 9 bases, with 24 bases sitting between them. Germline V lookup: CDR1 MNHEY, CDR2 SMNVEV (reference sequence). CDR3 DNA: TGTGCCAGCAGAGGGCTAGGGGGTGGTGGCCGGCTTTCACCCCTCCACTTT. Residues: CASRGLGGGGRLSPLHF.

This clonotype appeared many times. The chain links TRBV27 to TRBJ2-3; D perhaps matches TRBD1 (6 bases). V lost 6 bases, J lost 6 bases, and 13 bases lay in between. Looked up from germline, CDR1 is MNHEY and CDR2 is SMNVEV (reference sequence). The CDR3 totals 13 residues. The CDR3 reads CASSVGDIDTQYF. CDR3 DNA sequence: TGTGCCAGCAGCGTAGGGGACATCGATACGCAGTATTTT.

This clonotype showed up many times. The chain joins TRBV20-1 to TRBJ1-1; TRBD1 aligns across 7 bases. Germline V lookup: CDR1 DFQATT, CDR2 SNEGSKA (reference sequence). The V gene end was trimmed by 1 base and the J gene end by 5 bases; junction bases not matched to a gene: 4. The CDR3 contains 13 residues. The CDR3 DNA reads TGCAGTGCTAGAGGTGACAGGGTGACTGAAGCTTTCTTT. It specifies CSARGDRVTEAFF.

This clonotype was seen ten or more times. The CDR3 DNA reads TGTGCCAGCAGTGAATATAAGGGCTGCTGGCAGCTCTACGAGCAGTACGTC. This sequence encodes CASSEYKGCWQLYEQYV. V usage is TRBV25-1 and J usage is TRBJ2-7; D not resolved. Germline CDR1 is MGHDK and CDR2 is SYGVNS. Trimming took 0 bases from V and 3 from J, leaving 18 bases between them. CDR3 length: 17 amino acids.

This clonotype was detected many times. The CDR3 DNA follows: TGTGCCAGCAGTTTATCCGGGCAGGGAGAAGCAGATACGCAGTATTTT. This gives the protein CASSLSGQGEADTQYF. V gene TRBV28 combines with J gene TRBJ2-3; D might be TRBD1 or TRBD2, each matching 5 bases. Trimming pared 1 base from V and 4 bases from J, leaving 15 bases between. This CDR3 has 16 residues. Germline V gene data show CDR1 as MDHEN and CDR2 as SYDVKM.

This clonotype was observed at least ten times. The chain is built from TRBV11-2 and TRBJ2-1, with 9 bases matching TRBD2. The germline CDR1 and CDR2 sequences are SGHAT and FQNNGV. J was trimmed by 8 bases and V by 1 base; bases with no gene match: 3. CDR3 length equals 14 residues. The CDR3 loop is CASSLASGVDEQFF. CDR3 in DNA: TGTGCCAGCAGCTTAGCTAGCGGGGTCGATGAGCAGTTCTTC.

In this sample, this clonotype turned up many times. The chain links TRBV11-2 to TRBJ1-6, with D perhaps matching TRBD1 (5 bases). CDR1 is SGHAT, CDR2 FQNNGV, per germline. The CDR3 sequence is 14 residues long. V was clipped by 3 bases and J by 11 bases, with 14 bases between them. CDR3 protein: CASSFMGPGAPLHF. DNA of the CDR3: TGTGCCAGCAGCTTTATGGGGCCTGGGGCACCCCTCCACTTT.

This clonotype was counted ten times or more. In DNA, the CDR3 is TGTGCTAGTGGTCCTGCAAGCACTGAAGCTTTCTTT. Amino acids: CASGPASTEAFF. The V and J genes are TRBV12-5 and TRBJ1-1; D is uncertain. Germline loops: CDR1 LGHNT, CDR2 FRNRAP. V was clipped by 5 bases and J by 4 bases, with 8 bases between them. This CDR3 spans 12 amino acids.

V is TRBV7-2 and J is TRBJ2-3, with D possibly TRBD1 on 5 matching bases. Germline values: CDR1 SGHTA, CDR2 FQGNSA. The CDR3 extends over 16 amino acids. V dropped 5 bases and J dropped 4 bases, with 19 bases sitting between them. CDR3 amino acids: CASSPDQEQGADTQYF. DNA for the CDR3: TGTGCCAGCAGCCCAGACCAGGAGCAGGGCGCAGATACGCAGTATTTT.

This clonotype appeared many times. The V call is TRBV11-2, the J call TRBJ1-4; D uncertain. Trimming removed 5 bases at V and 2 bases at J, with 9 bases between. This CDR3 has 14 residues. Looked up from germline, CDR1 is SGHAT and CDR2 is FQNNGV. The CDR3 loop is CASSAMGTNEKLFF. The CDR3 coding sequence is TGTGCCAGCAGCGCCATGGGCACTAATGAAAAACTGTTTTTT. The variable domain in full, completed from reference TRBV11-2 and TRBJ1-4, reads EAGVAQSPRYKIIEKRQSVAFWCNPISGHATLYWYQQILGQGPKLLIQFQNNGVVDDSQLPKDRFSAERLKGVDSTLKIQPAKLEDSAVYLCASSAMGTNEKLFFGSGTQLSVL.

V gene TRBV14 combines with J gene TRBJ1-2; D call uncertain. The V gene lost 0 bases and the J gene lost 2 bases, with 10 bases spanning the gap. Germline lookup yields CDR1 SGHDN and CDR2 FVKESK. The CDR3 loop spans 15 amino acids. The CDR3 loop is CASSQETSINYGYTF. DNA for the CDR3: TGTGCCAGCAGCCAAGAAACCTCTATCAACTATGGCTACACCTTC.

The table lists this clonotype with many counts. J is TRBJ2-7 and V is TRBV6-2 or TRBV6-3; 10 positions agree with TRBD2. CDR3 length equals 14 residues. CDR1 MNHEY and CDR2 SVGEGT come from the germline V gene. V shed 6 bases and J 4 bases; nucleotides not matched to a gene: 6. The CDR3, as DNA: TGTGCCAGCAGGGTAGCGGGGGGCTCTTACGAGCAGTACGTC. Its protein product is CASRVAGGSYEQYV.

This clonotype was seen more than once but under ten times. CDR3 sequence: CASSQVRLGYNEQFF. CDR3 nucleotide sequence: TGTGCCAGCAGCCAGGTTCGCCTGGGCTACAATGAGCAGTTCTTC. The J gene is TRBJ2-1, the V gene TRBV7-9; D not resolved. Germline CDR1 and CDR2: SEHNR and FQNEAQ (reference sequence). Trimming took off 5 bases at V and 3 bases at J, with 14 bases between the two ends. The CDR3 length is 15 residues.

This clonotype has a count of ten or more. The chain employs TRBV20-1 and TRBJ2-1; TRBD2 is a possible D gene (5 bases). This CDR3 comprises 16 residues. Germline-derived CDR1 and CDR2 are DFQATT and SNEGSKA (reference sequence). Trimming cost V 0 bases and J 6 bases, with 18 bases left between them. The CDR3 region has the DNA TGCAGTGCTAGAGATCTGACGGGGTTAGCAAGCAATGAGCAGTTCTTC. It codes for CSARDLTGLASNEQFF.

This clonotype was counted many times. The CDR3 region is CSAATGYSGTEAFF. CDR3 coding DNA: TGCAGTGCTGCGACAGGGTATTCGGGCACTGAAGCTTTCTTT. The rearrangement links TRBV20-1 to TRBJ1-1, with TRBD1 identical over 7 bases. V shed 5 bases and J 4 bases; nucleotides not matched to a gene: 10. Germline CDR1 and CDR2: DFQATT and SNEGSKA (reference sequence). CDR3 length equals 14 residues.

This clonotype was observed many times. The J gene is TRBJ1-1, the V gene TRBV10-2; weak D call: TRBD1 (6 bases). CDR3 length equals 17 residues. Germline CDR1 reads WSHSY; CDR2 reads SAAADI. Deletions cut 0 bases from V and 4 bases from J, with 18 bases between. CDR3 nucleotides: TGCGCCAGCAGTGAGTCGATTGTAGGGGGTGTCCTCACTGAAGCTTTCTTT. Amino acids: CASSESIVGGVLTEAFF.